Below, 27 T cell receptor beta chains from the same sample are listed, as sequenced in a study of T cell responses to AZD1222 COVID-19 vaccine. Sequencing was performed with immunoSEQ multiplex PCR; in TCRdb, only in-frame clones are kept and a portion is missing. Of fewer than 7,000 clones in the sample, about 90% were seen once. The sequencing here drew on peripheral blood, taken 28 days after the second AZD1222 dose. The receptors stem from an adult who received the AZD1222 COVID-19 vaccine.

A single count supports this clone. The V and J genes are TRBV30 and TRBJ1-2; TRBD1 agrees at 12 bases. Germline-derived CDR1 and CDR2 are GTSNPN and SVGIG (reference sequence). The CDR3 runs 14 residues. V gave up 2 bases and J gave up 8 bases; unmatched junction bases: 6. The CDR3 DNA follows: TGTGCCTGGAGTAGGGACAGGGGGCCTAGAGGCTACACCTTC. It translates to CAWSRDRGPRGYTF.

V is TRBV7-9 and J is TRBJ1-1, with D possibly TRBD1 on 6 matching bases. The CDR3 sequence is 14 residues long. The germline CDR1 and CDR2 sequences are SEHNR and FQNEAQ (reference sequence). With 5 bases removed from V and 4 bases from J, the gap between germline ends came to 14 bases. In DNA form, the CDR3 reads TGTGCCAGCAGCGCCAGGGAGGGGGTCACTGAAGCTTTCTTT. Translation gives CASSAREGVTEAFF.

V and J are TRBV28 and TRBJ2-7; 7 bases map to TRBD1. Looked up from germline, CDR1 is MDHEN and CDR2 is SYDVKM. The ends lost 5 bases at V and 6 bases at J; junction bases unmatched: 13. This CDR3 is 15 amino acids long. The CDR3 bases are TGTGCCAGCAGTCTTTGGCGACAGGGAACTTCCGAGCAGTACTTC. This codes for CASSLWRQGTSEQYF. The full variable domain, rest sourced from reference TRBV28 and TRBJ2-7, is DVKVTQSSRYLVKRTGEKVFLECVQDMDHENMFWYRQDPGLGLRLIYFSYDVKMKEKGDIPEGYSVSREKKERFSLILESASTNQTSMYLCASSLWRQGTSEQYFGPGTRLTVT.

The chain is built from TRBV19 and TRBJ2-7; TRBD1 is a possible D gene (5 bases). V was trimmed by 4 bases and J by 1 base, leaving 11 bases between them. Germline CDR1 LNHDA, CDR2 SQIVND (reference sequence). The CDR3 sequence is 14 residues long. The CDR3 is CASSTQGISYEQYF. In DNA, the CDR3 is TGTGCCAGTAGTACGCAGGGAATATCCTACGAGCAGTACTTC.

This chain joins TRBV5-1 and TRBJ2-7; D is ambiguous. Deletions cut 4 bases from V and 3 bases from J, with 8 bases between. The germline V gene has CDR1 SGHRS and CDR2 YFSETQ. The CDR3 spans 12 residues. CDR3: CASSGQFYEQYF. In DNA, the CDR3 is TGCGCCAGCAGCGGGCAGTTCTACGAGCAGTACTTC.

The rearrangement joins TRBV5-6 to TRBJ2-2; 7 positions match TRBD2. This CDR3 region has 17 residues. Germline lookup yields CDR1 SGHDT and CDR2 YYEEEE. The V segment lost 2 bases and the J segment 3 bases; nucleotides outside the gene matches: 10. DNA of the CDR3: TGTGCCAGCAGCTTCCCCTACGGGGGGATAGACACCGGGGAGCTGTTTTTT. Its translation is CASSFPYGGIDTGELFF.

The chain links TRBV5-1 to TRBJ1-4, with a tentative D call TRBD1 (5 bases). V lost 3 bases to trimming and J lost 2 bases, with 14 bases between them. The germline V gene has CDR1 SGHRS and CDR2 YFSETQ. This CDR3 spans 16 amino acids. The CDR3 nucleotides read TGCGCCAGCAGCTCACTCCCCGGGACGACTAATGAAAAACTGTTTTTT. It translates to CASSSLPGTTNEKLFF.

V gene TRBV4-2 combines with J gene TRBJ2-1, with a tentative D call TRBD2 (6 bases). The CDR3 has 15 amino acids. Per germline, CDR1 LGHNA and CDR2 YNFKEQ. V was pared by 6 bases and J by 7 bases, with 19 bases between. Here the CDR3 DNA reads TGTGCCAGCAGGGTCCTAGCGCCCGACCAGAATGAGCAGTTCTTC. Translated, it gives CASRVLAPDQNEQFF.

The chain has TRBV4-1 and TRBJ2-1; 8 nucleotides agree with TRBD1. The V gene end was trimmed by 4 bases and the J gene end by 7 bases; junction bases not matched to a gene: 6. CDR1 and CDR2 from the germline V gene are MGHRA and YSYEKL. The CDR3 is 14 amino acids. CDR3 coding DNA: TGCGCCAGCAGCCTCGGACAGGGACGGAATGAGCAGTTCTTC. Amino acid sequence: CASSLGQGRNEQFF.

The chain joins TRBV7-8 to TRBJ2-3; no definite D call. CDR1 SGHVS and CDR2 FQNEAQ come from the germline V gene. Trimming took 5 bases from V and 0 from J, leaving 3 bases between them. The CDR3 length is 12 residues. The CDR3 spells CASSASTDTQYF. CDR3 DNA sequence: TGTGCCAGCAGCGCCAGCACAGATACGCAGTATTTT. The full variable domain, rest sourced from reference TRBV7-8 and TRBJ2-3, is GAGVSQSPRYKVAKRGQDVALRCDPISGHVSLFWYQQALGQGPEFLTYFQNEAQLDKSGLPSDRFFAERPEGSVSTLKIQRTQQEDSAVYLCASSASTDTQYFGPGTRLTVL.

CDR3 protein: CASSPSGDTQYF. CDR3 DNA sequence: TGTGCCAGCTCACCCTCGGGAGATACGCAGTATTTT. The rearrangement joins TRBV18 to TRBJ2-3; D is undetermined. Germline V lookup: CDR1 KGHSH, CDR2 LQKENI. The CDR3 runs 12 residues. Trimming cost V 3 bases and J 5 bases, with 6 bases left between them.

This chain uses TRBV19 with TRBJ2-5; 9 nucleotides match TRBD1. The CDR3 totals 16 residues. Per germline, CDR1 LNHDA and CDR2 SQIVND (reference sequence). Germline trimming cut 7 bases from V and 4 bases from J; bases unmatched to any gene: 13. For the CDR3, the DNA is TGTGCCAGTACTAACTACGGGACAGGGAGAGGAGAGACCCAGTACTTC. Translation: CASTNYGTGRGETQYF.

The chain couples TRBV12-3 or TRBV12-4 to TRBJ2-3; D remains unclear. V dropped 7 bases and J dropped 2 bases, with 10 bases sitting between them. The CDR3 is made up of 13 amino acids. The DNA for the CDR3 is TGTGCCAGCATAAAGGGAAACACAGATACGCAGTATTTT. It specifies CASIKGNTDTQYF.

This chain joins TRBV6-5 and TRBJ1-2; tentative D call: TRBD1 (6 bases). The V end was cut by 6 bases, the J end by 8 bases, with 22 bases between. The V gene's germline CDR1 is MNHEY and CDR2 SVGAGI. The CDR3 totals 15 residues. The CDR3 region has the DNA TGTGCCAGCAGCGCAGACGGGGGCAGGGTATTAGGCTACACCTTC. Its protein product is CASSADGGRVLGYTF.

The rearrangement joins TRBV9 to TRBJ2-4; 7 bases are shared with TRBD2. V shed 0 bases, J shed 8 bases, and the junction held 2 bases outside the gene matches. Germline CDR1 and CDR2: SGDLS and YYNGEE. CDR3 length equals 13 residues. CDR3 protein: CASSVGGGDIQYF. CDR3 DNA: TGTGCCAGCAGCGTAGGCGGGGGAGACATTCAGTACTTC.

The J gene is TRBJ1-5, the V gene TRBV7-2, with 9 nucleotides matching TRBD1. Germline V gives CDR1 SGHTA, CDR2 FQGNSA. The J segment lost 4 bases and the V segment lost 1 base, leaving 2 bases of the junction unmatched. The CDR3 has 15 amino acids. The CDR3 DNA follows: TGTGCCAGCAGCTTAGTGGGACAGGGAAATCAGCCCCAGCATTTT. Its protein is CASSLVGQGNQPQHF.

The genes are TRBV11-2 and TRBJ1-5; 10 bases agree with TRBD1. Germline V gene lookup returns CDR1 SGHAT and CDR2 FQNNGV. This CDR3 region has 14 residues. With V trimmed by 4 bases and J by 6 bases, 3 bases remained unmatched. CDR3 sequence reads: CASSWDRGGQPQHF. CDR3 DNA sequence: TGTGCCAGCAGCTGGGACAGGGGAGGTCAGCCCCAGCATTTT.

The rearrangement joins TRBV7-6 to TRBJ1-6, with no clear D. From germline, CDR1 is SGHVS and CDR2 FNYEAQ. The CDR3 runs 12 residues. V dropped 5 bases and J dropped 8 bases, with 7 bases sitting between them. The DNA of the CDR3 is TGTGCCAGCAGCCCTTGGGATTCACCCCTCCACTTT. This codes for CASSPWDSPLHF.

The J gene is TRBJ2-4, the V gene TRBV5-8; D gene uncertain. Germline assignment: CDR1 SGHTS and CDR2 YDEGEE. CDR3 length: 13 residues. The V gene lost 6 bases and the J gene lost 0 bases, with 7 bases spanning the gap. The CDR3 here is CASKPIAKNIQYF. In DNA form, the CDR3 reads TGTGCCAGCAAACCGATAGCCAAAAACATTCAGTACTTC.

CDR3 amino acids: CASSLRGTYEQYV. Written as DNA, the CDR3 is TGTGCCAGCAGTTTAAGGGGTACCTACGAGCAGTACGTC. The chain has TRBV12-3 or TRBV12-4 and TRBJ2-7, with a tentative D call TRBD1 (5 bases). The CDR3 totals 13 residues. Trimming removed 2 bases at V and 2 bases at J, with 7 bases between.

The J gene is TRBJ1-5, the V gene TRBV27, with 9 bases matching TRBD1. This CDR3 region has 16 residues. CDR1 and CDR2 from the germline V gene are MNHEY and SMNVEV (reference sequence). V lost 5 bases to trimming and J lost 2 bases; unmatched junction nucleotides: 7. CDR3 loop: CASSLQGAPGNQPQHF. The CDR3 DNA is TGTGCCAGCAGTCTACAGGGGGCGCCGGGCAATCAGCCCCAGCATTTT.

V and J are TRBV9 and TRBJ1-6; 9 nucleotides align to TRBD1. The CDR3 totals 16 residues. Trimming removed 4 bases from V and 10 bases from J; junction bases left unmatched: 12. Germline V gene lookup returns CDR1 SGDLS and CDR2 YYNGEE. CDR3 nucleotide sequence: TGTGCCAGCAGCTTCTCCGAGGGGACAGGGAAGTCACCCCTCCACTTT. Translation gives CASSFSEGTGKSPLHF.

This chain links TRBV27 with TRBJ1-5, with D possibly matching TRBD1 (6 bases). Trimming removed 6 bases at V and 2 bases at J, with 8 bases between. This CDR3 comprises 13 residues. Germline loops: CDR1 MNHEY, CDR2 SMNVEV (reference sequence). The CDR3 nucleotides are TGTGCCAGCAGATACAGGGGCAATCAGCCCCAGCATTTT. Amino acid sequence: CASRYRGNQPQHF.

This clone was counted once. V gene TRBV6-2 or TRBV6-3 combines with J gene TRBJ2-3, with 8 bases identical to TRBD2. Germline values: CDR1 MNHEY, CDR2 SVGEGT. The CDR3 has 16 residues. J gave up 2 bases and V 0 bases, and 4 bases lay outside the gene matches. CDR3 sequence reads: CASSYSSSGHTDTQYF. Here the CDR3 DNA reads TGTGCCAGCAGTTACTCGTCTAGCGGGCACACAGATACGCAGTATTTT.

This sequence joins TRBV15 and TRBJ2-1; 10 bases are shared with TRBD2. CDR1 LNHNV and CDR2 YYDKDF come from the germline V gene (reference sequence). Trimming cost V 0 bases and J 2 bases; bases outside gene matches: 4. This CDR3 region has 17 residues. The CDR3 region has the DNA TGTGCCACCAGCAGAGATTATGGACTAGCGGCCTACAATGAGCAGTTCTTC. Amino acid sequence: CATSRDYGLAAYNEQFF. The full variable domain, completed using reference TRBV15 and TRBJ2-1, is DAMVIQNPRYQVTQFGKPVTLSCSQTLNHNVMYWYQQKSSQAPKLLFHYYDKDFNNEADTPDNFQSRRPNTSFCFLDIRSPGLGDTAMYLCATSRDYGLAAYNEQFFGPGTRLTVL.

The chain couples TRBV3-1 (or the pseudogene TRBV3-2) to TRBJ2-2; D is undetermined. V lost 4 bases and J lost 4, with 7 bases in between. The length of the CDR3 is 13 residues. Germline CDR1 LGHDT, CDR2 YNNKEL (reference sequence). The CDR3: CASSPLSTGELFF. CDR3 DNA: TGTGCCAGCAGCCCCTTATCCACCGGGGAGCTGTTTTTT.

This chain joins TRBV13 and TRBJ2-2, with a weak D call TRBD2 (5 bases). Deletions cut 5 bases from V and 4 bases from J, with 11 bases between. The CDR3 contains 14 residues. Germline CDR1 is PRHDT and CDR2 is FYEKMQ (reference sequence). The CDR3 nucleotides read TGTGCCAGCAGCAATAGAGGGTTCACCGGGGAGCTGTTTTTT. This gives the protein CASSNRGFTGELFF.